The T cell receptor beta chain described here comes from a study of beta chain features in type 1 diabetes. Study-wide results and limits: Moderate yet significant TCRB CDR3 shortening was seen in Type 1 diabetes patients in all four CD4+ subsets.

Trimming left V 3 bases short and J 0 bases short, with 15 bases between. Germline V lookup: CDR1 SGHDN, CDR2 FVKESK. This CDR3 is 17 amino acids long. Isolated RNA was reverse transcribed in full, so expressed TCRB transcripts were sequenced. The repertoire was sequenced with immunoSEQ multiplex PCR; TCRdb's copy has only in-frame clones and lacks some. Of 600,000 to 700,000 clones in the sample, around 12% were seen once. With respect to this clone: Its antigen is undetermined.

The clonotype was recovered from a young man with type 1 diabetes. The sample consisted of naive CD4+ T cells from blood. V gene TRBV14 combines with J gene TRBJ2-1; D remains unclear. The CDR3 bases are TGTGCCAGCAGCCACCGCTACAGCCGGAGCTCCTACAATGAGCAGTTCTTC. As protein: CASSHRYSRSSYNEQFF. The full variable domain, its missing parts supplied by reference TRBV14 and TRBJ2-1, is EAGVTQFPSHSVIEKGQTVTLRCDPISGHDNLYWYRRVMGKEIKFLLHFVKESKQDESGMPNNRFLAERTGGTYSTLKVQPAELEDSGVYFCASSHRYSRSSYNEQFFGPGTRLTVL.